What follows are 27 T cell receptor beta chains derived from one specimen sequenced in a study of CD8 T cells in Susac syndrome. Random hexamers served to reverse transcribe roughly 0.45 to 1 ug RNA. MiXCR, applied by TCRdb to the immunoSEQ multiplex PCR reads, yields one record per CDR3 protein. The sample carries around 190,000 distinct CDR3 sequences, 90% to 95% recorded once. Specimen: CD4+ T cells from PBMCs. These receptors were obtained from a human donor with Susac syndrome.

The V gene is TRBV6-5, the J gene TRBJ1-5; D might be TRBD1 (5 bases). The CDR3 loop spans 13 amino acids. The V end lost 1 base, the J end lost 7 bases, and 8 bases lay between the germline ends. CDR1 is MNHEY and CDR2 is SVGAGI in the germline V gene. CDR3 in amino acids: CASSYYGGQPQHF. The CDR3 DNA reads TGTGCCAGCAGTTACTACGGGGGGCAGCCCCAGCATTTT.

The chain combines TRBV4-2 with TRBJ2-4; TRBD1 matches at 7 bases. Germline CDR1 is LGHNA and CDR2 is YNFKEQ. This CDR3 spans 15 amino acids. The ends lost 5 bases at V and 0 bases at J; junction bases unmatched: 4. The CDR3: CASSGDRVAKNIQYF. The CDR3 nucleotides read TGTGCCAGCAGCGGTGACAGGGTAGCCAAAAACATTCAGTACTTC.

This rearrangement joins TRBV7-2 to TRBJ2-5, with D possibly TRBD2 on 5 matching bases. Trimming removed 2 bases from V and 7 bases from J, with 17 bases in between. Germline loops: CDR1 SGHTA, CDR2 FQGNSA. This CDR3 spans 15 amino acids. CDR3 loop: CASSLTGLLDRTQYF. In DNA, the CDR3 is TGTGCCAGCAGCTTAACCGGACTGTTGGATAGGACCCAGTACTTC.

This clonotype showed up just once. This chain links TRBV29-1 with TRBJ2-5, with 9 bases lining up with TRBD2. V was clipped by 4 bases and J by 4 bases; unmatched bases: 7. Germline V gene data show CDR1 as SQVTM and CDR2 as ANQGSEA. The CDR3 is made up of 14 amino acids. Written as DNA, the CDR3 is TGCAGCGTTGGGCGAGCGGGGGGTATAGAGACCCAGTACTTC. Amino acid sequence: CSVGRAGGIETQYF.

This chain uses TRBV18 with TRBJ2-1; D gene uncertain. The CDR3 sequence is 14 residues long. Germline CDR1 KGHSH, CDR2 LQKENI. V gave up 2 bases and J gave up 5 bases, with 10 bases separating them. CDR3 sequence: CASSPSQVNNEQFF. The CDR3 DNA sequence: TGTGCCAGCTCACCATCCCAGGTGAACAATGAGCAGTTCTTC. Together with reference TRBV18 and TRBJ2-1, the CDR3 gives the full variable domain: NAGVMQNPRHLVRRRGQEARLRCSPMKGHSHVYWYRQLPEEGLKFMVYLQKENIIDESGMPKERFSAEFPKEGPSILRIQQVVRGDSAAYFCASSPSQVNNEQFFGPGTRLTVL.

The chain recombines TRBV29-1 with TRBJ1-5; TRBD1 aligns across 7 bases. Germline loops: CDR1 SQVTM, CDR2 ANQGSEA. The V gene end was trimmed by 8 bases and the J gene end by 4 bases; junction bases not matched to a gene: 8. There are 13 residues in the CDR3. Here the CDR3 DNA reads TGCAGCACCCGGGACAGCAAAAATCAGCCCCAGCATTTT. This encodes CSTRDSKNQPQHF.

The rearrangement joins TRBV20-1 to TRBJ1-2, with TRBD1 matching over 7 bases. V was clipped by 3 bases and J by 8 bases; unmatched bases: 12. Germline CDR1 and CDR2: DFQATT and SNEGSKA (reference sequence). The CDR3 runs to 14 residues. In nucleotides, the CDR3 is TGCAGTGCTAGGGCCGGGAGGGGGCTCTGGGGCTACACCTTC. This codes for CSARAGRGLWGYTF.

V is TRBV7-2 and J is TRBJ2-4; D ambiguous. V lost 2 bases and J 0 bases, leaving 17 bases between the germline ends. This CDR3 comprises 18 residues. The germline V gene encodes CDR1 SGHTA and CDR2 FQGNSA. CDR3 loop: CASSLNSPGLIAKNIQYF. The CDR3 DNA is TGTGCCAGCAGCTTAAATTCTCCAGGCCTAATAGCCAAAAACATTCAGTACTTC.

The CDR3 sequence: CSARDQGYEQYF. CDR3 nucleotide sequence: TGCAGTGCTAGAGATCAGGGTTACGAGCAGTACTTC. The V and J genes are TRBV20-1 and TRBJ2-7; D is possibly TRBD1 (5 bases). Trimming removed 0 bases at V and 4 bases at J, with 7 bases between. The CDR3 runs 12 residues. The germline V gene encodes CDR1 DFQATT and CDR2 SNEGSKA (reference sequence).

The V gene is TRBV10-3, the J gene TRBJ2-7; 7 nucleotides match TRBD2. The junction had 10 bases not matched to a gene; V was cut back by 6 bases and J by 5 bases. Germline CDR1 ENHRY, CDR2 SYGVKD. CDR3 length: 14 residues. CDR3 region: CAIRGWLGGDEQYF. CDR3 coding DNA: TGTGCCATCAGGGGGTGGCTGGGGGGGGACGAGCAGTACTTC.

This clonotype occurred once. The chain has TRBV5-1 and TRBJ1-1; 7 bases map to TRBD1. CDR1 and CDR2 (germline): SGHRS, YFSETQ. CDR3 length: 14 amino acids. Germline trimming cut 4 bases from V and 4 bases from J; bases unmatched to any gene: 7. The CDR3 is CASSLREGATEAFF. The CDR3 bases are TGCGCCAGCAGCCTGAGAGAGGGGGCCACTGAAGCTTTCTTT. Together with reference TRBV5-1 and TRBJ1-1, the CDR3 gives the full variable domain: KAGVTQTPRYLIKTRGQQVTLSCSPISGHRSVSWYQQTPGQGLQFLFEYFSETQRNKGNFPGRFSGRQFSNSRSEMNVSTLELGDSALYLCASSLREGATEAFFGQGTRLTVV.

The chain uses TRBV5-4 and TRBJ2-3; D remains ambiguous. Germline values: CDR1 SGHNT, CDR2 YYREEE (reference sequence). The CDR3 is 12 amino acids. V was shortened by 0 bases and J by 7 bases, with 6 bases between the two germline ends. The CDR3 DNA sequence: TGTGCCAGCAGCTTGGAACCGAATACGCAGTATTTT. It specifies CASSLEPNTQYF. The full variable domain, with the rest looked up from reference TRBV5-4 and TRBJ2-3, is ETGVTQSPTHLIKTRGQQVTLRCSSQSGHNTVSWYQQALGQGPQFIFQYYREEENGRGNFPPRFSGLQFPNYSSELNVNALELDDSALYLCASSLEPNTQYFGPGTRLTVL.

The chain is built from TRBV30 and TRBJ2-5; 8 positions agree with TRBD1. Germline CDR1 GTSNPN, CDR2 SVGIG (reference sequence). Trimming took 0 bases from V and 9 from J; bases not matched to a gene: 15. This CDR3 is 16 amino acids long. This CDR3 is CAWSVTTTGTGPPQYF. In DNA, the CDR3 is TGTGCCTGGAGTGTTACAACTACCGGGACAGGCCCTCCCCAGTACTTC. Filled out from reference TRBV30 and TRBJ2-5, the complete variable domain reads SQTIHQWPATLVQPVGSPLSLECTVEGTSNPNLYWYRQAAGRGLQLLFYSVGIGQISSEVPQNLSASRPQDRQFILSSKKLLLSDSGFYLCAWSVTTTGTGPPQYFGPGTRLLVL.

The CDR3, as DNA: TGCGCCAGCAGCCAAGATAGGGGGGGCCTCTTCGGGGAGCTGTTTTTT. Amino acids: CASSQDRGGLFGELFF. The genes are TRBV4-1 and TRBJ2-2; D possibly corresponds to TRBD2 (7 bases). The ends were cut back, 0 bases at V and 7 bases at J, with 15 bases in the middle. Germline V lookup: CDR1 MGHRA, CDR2 YSYEKL. This CDR3 spans 16 amino acids.

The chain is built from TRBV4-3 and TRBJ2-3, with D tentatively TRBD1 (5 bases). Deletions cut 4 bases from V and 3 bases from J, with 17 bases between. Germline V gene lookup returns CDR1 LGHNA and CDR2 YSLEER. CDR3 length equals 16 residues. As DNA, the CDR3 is TGCGCCAGCAGCCCGAACGCCAACAAGGGGACAGATACGCAGTATTTT. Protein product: CASSPNANKGTDTQYF.

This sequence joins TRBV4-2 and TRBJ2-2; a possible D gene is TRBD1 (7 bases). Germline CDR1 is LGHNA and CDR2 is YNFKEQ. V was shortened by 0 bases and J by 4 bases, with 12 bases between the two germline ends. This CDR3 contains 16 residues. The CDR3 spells CASSQDLQGGTGELFF. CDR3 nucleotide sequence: TGTGCCAGCAGCCAAGATCTCCAGGGGGGCACCGGGGAGCTGTTTTTT.

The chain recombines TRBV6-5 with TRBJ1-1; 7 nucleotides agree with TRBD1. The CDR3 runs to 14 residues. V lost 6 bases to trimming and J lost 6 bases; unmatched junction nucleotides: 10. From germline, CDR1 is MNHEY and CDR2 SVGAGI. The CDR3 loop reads CASSYRQGEAEAFF. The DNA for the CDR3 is TGTGCCAGCAGCTACCGCCAGGGGGAGGCTGAAGCTTTCTTT.

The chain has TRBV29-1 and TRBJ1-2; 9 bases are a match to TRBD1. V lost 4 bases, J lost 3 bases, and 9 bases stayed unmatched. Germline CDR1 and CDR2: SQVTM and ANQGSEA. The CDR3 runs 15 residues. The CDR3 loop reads CSVGGTGSSDYGYTF. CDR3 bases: TGCAGCGTTGGTGGGACAGGGAGTTCTGACTATGGCTACACCTTC. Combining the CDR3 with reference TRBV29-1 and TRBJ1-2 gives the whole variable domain SAVISQKPSRDICQRGTSLTIQCQVDSQVTMMFWYRQQPGQSLTLIATANQGSEATYESGFVIDKFPISRPNLTFSTLTVSNMSPEDSSIYLCSVGGTGSSDYGYTFGSGTRLTVV.

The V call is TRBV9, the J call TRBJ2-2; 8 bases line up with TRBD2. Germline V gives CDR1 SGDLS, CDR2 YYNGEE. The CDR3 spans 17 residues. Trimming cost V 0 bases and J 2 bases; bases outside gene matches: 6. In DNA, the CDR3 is TGTGCCAGCAGCGTAGCGTCAGCGGGGGTTAACACCGGGGAGCTGTTTTTT. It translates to CASSVASAGVNTGELFF.

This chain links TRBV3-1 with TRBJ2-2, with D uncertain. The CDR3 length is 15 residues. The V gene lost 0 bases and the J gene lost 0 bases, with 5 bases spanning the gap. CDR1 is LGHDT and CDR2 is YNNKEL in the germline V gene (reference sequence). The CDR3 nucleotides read TGTGCCAGCAGCCAAGACACAGCGAACACCGGGGAGCTGTTTTTT. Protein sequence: CASSQDTANTGELFF.

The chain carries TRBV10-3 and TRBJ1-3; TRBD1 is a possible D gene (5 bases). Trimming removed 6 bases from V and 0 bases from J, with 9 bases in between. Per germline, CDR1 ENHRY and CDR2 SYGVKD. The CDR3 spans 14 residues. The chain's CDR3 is CAIRGPVSGNTIYF. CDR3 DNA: TGTGCCATCAGGGGACCAGTCTCTGGAAACACCATATATTTT.

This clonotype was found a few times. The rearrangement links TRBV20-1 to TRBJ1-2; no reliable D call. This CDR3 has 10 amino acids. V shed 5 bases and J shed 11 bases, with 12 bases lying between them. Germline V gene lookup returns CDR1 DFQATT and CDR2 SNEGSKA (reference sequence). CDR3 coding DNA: TGCAGTGCTGTCGACACGAGGTACACCTTC. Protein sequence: CSAVDTRYTF.

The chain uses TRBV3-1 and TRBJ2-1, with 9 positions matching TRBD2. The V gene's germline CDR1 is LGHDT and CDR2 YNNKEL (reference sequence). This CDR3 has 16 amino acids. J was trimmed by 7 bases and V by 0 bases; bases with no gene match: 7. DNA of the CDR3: TGTGCCAGCAGCCAAGAAGCGGGGGGAAAGTGGAATGAGCAGTTCTTC. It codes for CASSQEAGGKWNEQFF.

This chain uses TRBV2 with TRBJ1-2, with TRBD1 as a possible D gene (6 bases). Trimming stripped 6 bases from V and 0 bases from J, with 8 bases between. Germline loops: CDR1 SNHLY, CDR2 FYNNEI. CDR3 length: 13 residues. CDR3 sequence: CASRDRANYGYTF. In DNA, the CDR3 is TGTGCCAGCAGGGACAGAGCTAACTATGGCTACACCTTC. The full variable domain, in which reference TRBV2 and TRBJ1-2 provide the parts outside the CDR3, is EPEVTQTPSHQVTQMGQEVILRCVPISNHLYFYWYRQILGQKVEFLVSFYNNEISEKSEIFDDQFSVERPDGSNFTLKIRSTKLEDSAMYFCASRDRANYGYTFGSGTRLTVV.

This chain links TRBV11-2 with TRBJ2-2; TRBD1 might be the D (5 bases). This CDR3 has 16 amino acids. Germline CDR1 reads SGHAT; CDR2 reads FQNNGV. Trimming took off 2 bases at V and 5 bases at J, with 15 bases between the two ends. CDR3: CASSLLFQGQTGELFF. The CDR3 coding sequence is TGTGCCAGCAGCTTACTTTTCCAGGGCCAAACCGGGGAGCTGTTTTTT. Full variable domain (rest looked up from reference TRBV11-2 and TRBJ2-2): EAGVAQSPRYKIIEKRQSVAFWCNPISGHATLYWYQQILGQGPKLLIQFQNNGVVDDSQLPKDRFSAERLKGVDSTLKIQPAKLEDSAVYLCASSLLFQGQTGELFFGEGSRLTVL.

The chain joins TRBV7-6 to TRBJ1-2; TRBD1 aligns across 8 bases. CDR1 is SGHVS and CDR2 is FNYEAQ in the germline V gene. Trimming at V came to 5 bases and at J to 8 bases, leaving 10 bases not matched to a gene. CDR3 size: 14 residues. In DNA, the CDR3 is TGTGCCAGCAGCCCCCTACAGGGGGTCGGCGGCTACACCTTC. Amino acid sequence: CASSPLQGVGGYTF.

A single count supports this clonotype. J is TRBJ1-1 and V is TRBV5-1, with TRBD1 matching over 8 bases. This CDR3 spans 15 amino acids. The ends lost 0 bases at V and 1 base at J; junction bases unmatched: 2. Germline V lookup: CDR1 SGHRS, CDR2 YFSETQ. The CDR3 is CASSLETGGNTEAFF. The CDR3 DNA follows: TGCGCCAGCAGCTTGGAAACAGGGGGGAACACTGAAGCTTTCTTT.